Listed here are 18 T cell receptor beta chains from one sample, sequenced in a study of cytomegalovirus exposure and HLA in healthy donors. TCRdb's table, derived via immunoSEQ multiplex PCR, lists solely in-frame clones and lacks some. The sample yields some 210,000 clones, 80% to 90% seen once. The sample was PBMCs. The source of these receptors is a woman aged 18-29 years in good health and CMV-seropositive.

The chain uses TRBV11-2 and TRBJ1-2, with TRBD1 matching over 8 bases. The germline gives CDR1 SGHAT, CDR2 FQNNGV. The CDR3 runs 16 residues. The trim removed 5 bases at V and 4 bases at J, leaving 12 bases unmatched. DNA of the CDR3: TGTGCCAGCAGCCCGATCCGGACAGGGTTGCCCTATGGCTACACCTTC. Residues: CASSPIRTGLPYGYTF.

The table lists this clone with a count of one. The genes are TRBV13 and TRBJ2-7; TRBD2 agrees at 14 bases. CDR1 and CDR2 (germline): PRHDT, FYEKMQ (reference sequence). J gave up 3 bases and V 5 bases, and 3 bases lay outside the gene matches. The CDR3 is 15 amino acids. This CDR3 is CASSMGLAGDYEQYF. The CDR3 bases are TGTGCCAGCAGCATGGGACTAGCGGGAGACTACGAGCAGTACTTC.

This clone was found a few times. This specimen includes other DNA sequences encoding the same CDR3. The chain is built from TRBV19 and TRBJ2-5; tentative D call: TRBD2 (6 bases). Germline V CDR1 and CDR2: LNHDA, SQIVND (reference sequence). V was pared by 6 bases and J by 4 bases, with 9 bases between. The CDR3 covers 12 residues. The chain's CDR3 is CASRLAGETQYF. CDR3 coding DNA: TGTGCCAGTAGACTAGCCGGAGAGACCCAGTACTTC.

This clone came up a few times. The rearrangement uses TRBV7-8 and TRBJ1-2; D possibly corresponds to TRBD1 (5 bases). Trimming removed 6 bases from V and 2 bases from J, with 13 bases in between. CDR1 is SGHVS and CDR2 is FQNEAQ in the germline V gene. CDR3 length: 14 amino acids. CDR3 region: CASSNRFANYGYTF. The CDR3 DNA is TGTGCCAGCAGTAACAGGTTTGCCAACTATGGCTACACCTTC.

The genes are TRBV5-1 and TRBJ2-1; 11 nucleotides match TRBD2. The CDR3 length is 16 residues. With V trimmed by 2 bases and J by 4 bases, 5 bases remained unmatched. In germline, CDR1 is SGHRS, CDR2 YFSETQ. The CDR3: CASSFSGTSGYNEQFF. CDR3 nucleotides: TGCGCCAGCAGCTTTTCCGGGACTAGCGGATACAATGAGCAGTTCTTC.

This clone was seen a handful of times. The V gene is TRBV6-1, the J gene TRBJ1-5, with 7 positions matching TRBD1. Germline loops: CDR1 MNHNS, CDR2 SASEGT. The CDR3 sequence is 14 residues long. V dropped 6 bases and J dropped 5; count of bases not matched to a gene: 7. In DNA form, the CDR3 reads TGTGCCAGCAGACCGGGGACAGCGCATCAGCCCCAGCATTTT. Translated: CASRPGTAHQPQHF.

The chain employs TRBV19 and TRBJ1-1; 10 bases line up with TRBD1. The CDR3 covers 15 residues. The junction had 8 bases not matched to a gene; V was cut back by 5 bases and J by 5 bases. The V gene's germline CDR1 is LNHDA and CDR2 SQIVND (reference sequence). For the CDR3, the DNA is TGTGCCAGTAGTCCCCGGGACAGGGGTTGGACTGAAGCTTTCTTT. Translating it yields CASSPRDRGWTEAFF.

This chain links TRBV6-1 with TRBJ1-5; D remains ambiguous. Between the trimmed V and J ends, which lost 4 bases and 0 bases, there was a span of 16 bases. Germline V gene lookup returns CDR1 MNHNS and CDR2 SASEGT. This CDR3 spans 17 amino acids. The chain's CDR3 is CASSGLGLPYSNQPQHF. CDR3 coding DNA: TGTGCCAGCAGTGGTTTAGGACTCCCCTATAGCAATCAGCCCCAGCATTTT.

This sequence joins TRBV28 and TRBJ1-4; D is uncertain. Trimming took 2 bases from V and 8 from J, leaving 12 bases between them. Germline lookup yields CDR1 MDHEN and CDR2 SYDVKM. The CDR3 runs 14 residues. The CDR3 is CASSLVSGAEKLFF. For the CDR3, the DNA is TGTGCCAGCAGTTTAGTCTCGGGAGCGGAAAAACTGTTTTTT. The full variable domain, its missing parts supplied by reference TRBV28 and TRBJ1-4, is DVKVTQSSRYLVKRTGEKVFLECVQDMDHENMFWYRQDPGLGLRLIYFSYDVKMKEKGDIPEGYSVSREKKERFSLILESASTNQTSMYLCASSLVSGAEKLFFGSGTQLSVL.

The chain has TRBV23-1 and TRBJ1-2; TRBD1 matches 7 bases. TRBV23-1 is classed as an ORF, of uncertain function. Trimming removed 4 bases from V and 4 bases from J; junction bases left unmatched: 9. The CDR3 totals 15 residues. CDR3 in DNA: TGCGCCAGCAGTCGGTCGACAGGGAACTGCTATGGCTACACCTTC. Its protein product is CASSRSTGNCYGYTF.

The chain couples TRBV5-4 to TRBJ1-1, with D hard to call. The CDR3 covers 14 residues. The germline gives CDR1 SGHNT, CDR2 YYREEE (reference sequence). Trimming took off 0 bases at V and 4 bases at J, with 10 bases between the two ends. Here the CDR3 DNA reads TGTGCCAGCAGCTTGGTTACGGCAGGCACTGAAGCTTTCTTT. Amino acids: CASSLVTAGTEAFF.

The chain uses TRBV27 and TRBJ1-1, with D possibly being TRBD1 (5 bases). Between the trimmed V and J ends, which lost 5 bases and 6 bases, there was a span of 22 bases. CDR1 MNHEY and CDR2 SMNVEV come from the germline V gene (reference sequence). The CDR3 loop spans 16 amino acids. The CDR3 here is CASSLTPGPVGAEAFF. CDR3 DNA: TGTGCCAGCAGTCTGACTCCGGGTCCCGTAGGGGCTGAAGCTTTCTTT.

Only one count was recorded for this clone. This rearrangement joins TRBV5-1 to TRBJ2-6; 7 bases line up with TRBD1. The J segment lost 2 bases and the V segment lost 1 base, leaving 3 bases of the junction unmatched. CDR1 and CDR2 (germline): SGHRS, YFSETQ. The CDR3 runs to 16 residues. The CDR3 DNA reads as TGCGCCAGCAGCTTGATTACAGGGGCTGGGGCCAACGTCCTGACTTTC. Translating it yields CASSLITGAGANVLTF.

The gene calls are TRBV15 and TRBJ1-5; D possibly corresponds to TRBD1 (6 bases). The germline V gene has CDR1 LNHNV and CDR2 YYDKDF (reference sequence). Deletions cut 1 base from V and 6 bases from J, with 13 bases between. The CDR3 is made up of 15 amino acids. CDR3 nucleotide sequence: TGTGCCACCAGCAGAGGGCGACAGGTCTTTCAGCCCCAGCATTTT. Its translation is CATSRGRQVFQPQHF.

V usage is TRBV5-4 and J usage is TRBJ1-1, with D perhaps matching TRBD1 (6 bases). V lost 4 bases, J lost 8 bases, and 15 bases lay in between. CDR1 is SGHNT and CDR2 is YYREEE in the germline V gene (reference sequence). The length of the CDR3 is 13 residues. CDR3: CASSPLQGPEAFF. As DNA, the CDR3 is TGTGCCAGCAGCCCTCTACAGGGTCCGGAAGCTTTCTTT.

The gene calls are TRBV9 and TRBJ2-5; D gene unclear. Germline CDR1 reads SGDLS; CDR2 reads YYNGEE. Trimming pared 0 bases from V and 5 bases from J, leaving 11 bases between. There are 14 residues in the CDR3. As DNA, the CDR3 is TGTGCCAGCAGCGTAGAGCGAGTTTCCGAGACCCAGTACTTC. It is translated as CASSVERVSETQYF.

CDR3 sequence reads: CATRTGMSYEQYF. The CDR3 nucleotides are TGTGCCACCCGGACAGGGATGTCCTACGAGCAGTACTTC. The genes are TRBV27 and TRBJ2-7; 8 positions agree with TRBD1. This CDR3 has 13 residues. Per the germline V gene, CDR1 is MNHEY and CDR2 is SMNVEV (reference sequence). With 10 bases clipped from V and 1 base from J, the junction kept 6 bases outside the gene matches.

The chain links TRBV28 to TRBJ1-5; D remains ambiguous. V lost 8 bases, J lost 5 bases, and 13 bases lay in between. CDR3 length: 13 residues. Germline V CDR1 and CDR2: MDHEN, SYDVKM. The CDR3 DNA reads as TGTGCCAGCCGGGTCCAAGGCCATCAGCCCCAGCATTTT. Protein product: CASRVQGHQPQHF.